These T cell receptor beta chains were read from a single sample in a study of T cells in Graves' hyperthyroidism and ophthalmopathy. Using its own MiXCR run on the multiplex PCR reads, TCRdb lists one record per CDR3 protein. The data show 350,000 or so distinct CDR3 sequences, 15% to 20% seen once. The material sequenced was blood. These receptors were taken from a woman between 45 and 65 years old with Graves' hyperthyroidism. Both conserved end residues are part of each CDR3. D genes are given only for firm matches. Clone size appears in some rows only: once, few, many, or a class for an expanded clone.

J	V	size	D	CDR3	DNA
TRBJ1-2	TRBV27	many	TRBD1	CASSLTGTGAYGYTF	TGTGCCAGCAGTTTAACCGGGACAGGGGCTTATGGCTACACCTTC
TRBJ2-2	TRBV10-3	.	TRBD1	CATTGDSTNTGELFF	TGTGCCACCACAGGGGACAGTACGAACACCGGGGAGCTGTTTTTT
TRBJ1-1	TRBV10-2	.	.	CASSESRGNTEAFF	TGCGCCAGCAGTGAGTCGAGGGGGAACACTGAAGCTTTCTTT
TRBJ1-2	TRBV19	few	TRBD1	CASSIPTGTSDYGYTF	TGTGCCAGTAGTATCCCGACAGGGACGTCTGACTATGGCTACACCTTC
TRBJ1-5	TRBV3-1	few	.	CASSLGRGLGNQPQHF	TGTGCCAGCAGCCTAGGAAGGGGTCTAGGCAATCAGCCCCAGCATTTT
TRBJ2-3	TRBV9	few	.	CASSVSLVQGTDTQYF	TGTGCCAGCAGCGTGAGTCTGGTCCAAGGCACAGATACGCAGTATTTT
TRBJ2-1	TRBV29-1	many	.	CSVEGGQIGYEQFF	TGCAGCGTTGAGGGGGGCCAAATTGGCTATGAGCAGTTCTTC
TRBJ2-3	TRBV9	.	.	CASSVEVFVDTQYF	TGTGCCAGCAGCGTAGAAGTCTTTGTGGATACGCAGTATTTT
TRBJ1-2	TRBV9	.	TRBD1	CASSVALTGAFYGYTF	TGTGCCAGCAGCGTAGCTCTTACAGGGGCGTTCTATGGCTACACCTTC
TRBJ2-3	TRBV11-2	many	.	CASSLGRRLTDTQYF	TGTGCCAGCAGCTTGGGCAGACGGCTCACAGATACGCAGTATTTT
TRBJ1-1	TRBV28	.	TRBD1	CASSPPGGVSTEAFF	TGTGCCAGCAGTCCCCCAGGGGGAGTGAGCACTGAAGCTTTCTTT
TRBJ1-6	TRBV6-5	.	.	CASSTDSNSPLHF	TGTGCCAGCAGTACCGACAGTAATTCACCCCTCCACTTT
TRBJ2-1	TRBV5-8	few	TRBD2	CASSLLAGGRYEQFF	TGTGCCAGCAGCCTTCTAGCGGGGGGGCGATATGAGCAGTTCTTC
TRBJ1-1	TRBV7-2	many	.	CASSLAQANTEAFF	TGTGCCAGCAGCTTAGCACAGGCAAACACTGAAGCTTTCTTT
TRBJ2-7	TRBV6-1	many	.	CASSPKPHSYEQYF	TGTGCCAGCAGTCCCAAACCTCACTCCTACGAGCAGTACTTC
TRBJ1-6	TRBV6-1	.	.	CASSEVYNSPLHF	TGTGCCAGCAGTGAAGTCTATAATTCACCCCTCCACTTT
TRBJ2-7	TRBV7-9	many	.	CASSLAGDEQYF	TGTGCCAGCAGCTTAGCGGGGGACGAGCAGTACTTC
TRBJ2-3	TRBV15	few	.	CATSREGTDTQYF	TGTGCCACCAGCAGAGAGGGCACAGATACGCAGTATTTT
TRBJ2-1	TRBV29-1	few	TRBD2	CSVEFGYSGPRYNEQFF	TGCAGCGTTGAATTCGGCTATAGCGGGCCCCGCTACAATGAGCAGTTCTTC
TRBJ2-5	TRBV10-3	few	TRBD1	CAISDSGGWETQYF	TGTGCCATCAGTGACTCAGGGGGCTGGGAGACCCAGTACTTC
TRBJ2-3	TRBV7-9	.	TRBD1	CASSLVGTGVADTQYF	TGTGCCAGCAGCTTAGTCGGGACAGGGGTTGCAGATACGCAGTATTTT
TRBJ2-2	TRBV20-1	many	.	CSARDMNTGELFF	TGCAGTGCTAGAGATATGAACACCGGGGAGCTGTTTTTT
TRBJ2-3	TRBV12-3/TRBV12-4	many	TRBD1	CASRQDREDTQYF	TGTGCCAGCAGGCAAGACAGGGAAGATACGCAGTATTTT
TRBJ2-5	TRBV11-1	many	.	CASSGPGNQETQYF	TGTGCCAGCAGCGGGCCGGGAAATCAAGAGACCCAGTACTTC
TRBJ2-5	TRBV7-6	.	.	CASSLGWGPQETQYF	TGTGCCAGCAGCTTAGGGTGGGGCCCCCAAGAGACCCAGTACTTC
TRBJ2-2	TRBV19	few	TRBD2	CASNPGGNTGELFF	TGTGCCAGTAATCCGGGAGGGAACACCGGGGAGCTGTTTTTT
TRBJ2-7	TRBV12-3/TRBV12-4	many	.	CASSPNGTRREQYF	TGTGCCAGCAGTCCGAATGGGACAAGGCGCGAGCAGTACTTC
TRBJ2-1	TRBV18	.	TRBD2	CASSPPVAGALNEQFF	TGTGCCAGCTCACCACCCGTAGCGGGGGCACTTAATGAGCAGTTCTTC
TRBJ1-2	TRBV19	.	.	CASRRDLEGTNYGYTF	TGTGCCAGTAGAAGGGACCTCGAGGGTACTAACTATGGCTACACCTTC
TRBJ2-5	TRBV13	many	.	CASSIPGGETQYF	TGTGCCAGCAGCATACCAGGGGGGGAGACCCAGTACTTC
TRBJ2-7	TRBV29-1	many	TRBD1	CSVDRQGSYEQYF	TGCAGCGTTGACCGACAGGGAAGCTACGAGCAGTACTTC
TRBJ2-3	TRBV15	.	.	CATSRDLTPRGTDTQYF	TGTGCCACCAGCAGAGATCTTACCCCCCGCGGCACAGATACGCAGTATTTT
TRBJ2-1	TRBV7-2	many	TRBD2	CASSLFLADNEQFF	TGTGCCAGCAGCTTATTTCTAGCGGATAATGAGCAGTTCTTC
TRBJ1-6	TRBV6-1	many	.	CASGLRSYNSPLHF	TGTGCCAGCGGACTTCGCTCCTATAATTCACCCCTCCACTTT
TRBJ1-2	TRBV6-5	.	.	CASSSLNTATGYTF	TGTGCCAGCAGTTCCCTCAATACGGCCACTGGCTACACCTTC
TRBJ1-2	TRBV2	many	.	CASSEAGGDYGYTF	TGTGCCAGCAGTGAAGCGGGAGGTGATTATGGCTACACCTTC
TRBJ2-5	TRBV4-1	few	TRBD1	CASSHLRDRQETQYF	TGCGCCAGCAGCCACCTCCGGGACAGGCAAGAGACCCAGTACTTC
TRBJ2-7	TRBV20-1	few	.	CSARIGHEQYF	TGCAGTGCTAGAATAGGCCACGAGCAGTACTTC
TRBJ2-7	TRBV20-1	few	.	CSALGSLRGSVEQYF	TGCAGTGCTCTAGGTAGCCTCAGAGGATCGGTCGAGCAGTACTTC
TRBJ2-7	TRBV20-1	many	TRBD2	CSARDGASGMYEQYF	TGCAGTGCTAGAGATGGGGCTAGCGGGATGTACGAGCAGTACTTC
TRBJ2-2	TRBV5-5	many	.	CASSTEGTKNTGELFF	TGTGCCAGCAGCACGGAGGGGACCAAGAACACCGGGGAGCTGTTTTTT
TRBJ1-1	TRBV5-5	many	.	CASSLGATNTEAFF	TGTGCCAGCAGCTTGGGGGCCACGAACACTGAAGCTTTCTTT
TRBJ2-1	TRBV6-6	many	.	CASSYSIRDEQFF	TGTGCCAGCAGTTACTCGATCAGGGATGAGCAGTTCTTC
TRBJ2-1	TRBV24-1	few	TRBD2	CATSENHGTRGMDEQFF	TGTGCCACCAGTGAAAATCACGGGACTAGGGGTATGGATGAGCAGTTCTTC
TRBJ2-7	TRBV15	.	TRBD1	CATSRTKTGGDEQYF	TGTGCCACCAGCAGAACCAAGACAGGGGGCGACGAGCAGTACTTC
TRBJ2-1	TRBV4-1	.	TRBD2	CASSQDSGIYNEQFF	TGCGCCAGCAGCCAAGATAGCGGGATCTACAATGAGCAGTTCTTC
TRBJ2-1	TRBV28	.	.	CATQDAVSYNEQFF	TGTGCCACGCAAGATGCGGTCTCCTACAATGAGCAGTTCTTC
TRBJ1-1	TRBV12-3/TRBV12-4	.	.	CASSPSTNTEAFF	TGTGCCAGCAGCCCCAGCACGAACACTGAAGCTTTCTTT
TRBJ2-4	TRBV6-1	many	.	CASSLGPINIQYF	TGTGCCAGCAGTTTGGGACCGATAAACATTCAGTACTTC
TRBJ1-5	TRBV20-1	few	.	CSARAPMGFQPQHF	TGCAGTGCTAGAGCCCCGATGGGGTTTCAGCCCCAGCATTTT